Listed here is a single TCR beta chain. This sample was included in a study of blood T cell repertoires in COVID-19. The wider study: The origin of the acute and convalescent COVID-19 samples was the United States, Italy and Spain. PBMCs, B-cell-depleted T cells, or T cells were the source of the cDNA or gDNA that made up the material.

Authors' data handling: Scientists estimated how many nucleated cells there were by amplifying reference gene primers. The repertoire was sequenced with immunoSEQ multiplex PCR; TCRdb's copy has only in-frame clones and lacks some. The V and J calls and the clone size are those of that table, but D and trimming were determined from the DNA. The sample includes approximately 240,000 clones, 83% of them seen just once. Patients of the Seattle cohort, enrolled during active infection, were followed longitudinally. V was cut by 4 bases and J by 3 bases, with 16 bases left in between. The CDR3 totals 15 residues. In germline, CDR1 is SGHRS, CDR2 YFSETQ.

The clonotype comes from a woman under 40 with COVID-19, enrolled during active disease. The chain links TRBV5-1 to TRBJ1-2; tentatively, D is TRBD1 (5 bases). The sequencing sample was made of peripheral blood. The DNA of the CDR3 is TGCGCCAGCAGCCAGGGATCTATTCCAGACTATGGCTACACCTTC. Amino acid sequence: CASSQGSIPDYGYTF.